This paragraph reports one T cell receptor beta chain. What it recognizes is unknown. These data belong to a study of CD8+ T cells in alopecia areata. Notes on the study in general: The study found TCR sharing across patients less clear than in mice, possibly for HLA reasons.

Extracted from the samples, RNA was reverse transcribed into cDNA to serve as the sequencing template. Some clones are missing from TCRdb's copy, which holds only in-frame ones; the method was immunoSEQ multiplex PCR. The sample shows roughly 100,000 clones, less than 70% of them seen only once. Sorted populations comprised CD4+ and CD8+ T cells obtained from PBMCs. Germline V gene sequence: CDR1 MNHNY, CDR2 SVGAGI (reference sequence). CDR3 size: 14 residues. V was clipped by 6 bases and J by 0 bases, with 12 bases between them. The chain joins TRBV6-6 to TRBJ2-7; no clear D. The sequence was obtained from a human donor in good health. Sequencing was performed on CD4+ T cells sorted from blood. The CDR3 DNA reads TGTGCCAGCAGCCGCGACGGCTCCTCCTACGAGCAGTACTTC. This codes for CASSRDGSSYEQYF.